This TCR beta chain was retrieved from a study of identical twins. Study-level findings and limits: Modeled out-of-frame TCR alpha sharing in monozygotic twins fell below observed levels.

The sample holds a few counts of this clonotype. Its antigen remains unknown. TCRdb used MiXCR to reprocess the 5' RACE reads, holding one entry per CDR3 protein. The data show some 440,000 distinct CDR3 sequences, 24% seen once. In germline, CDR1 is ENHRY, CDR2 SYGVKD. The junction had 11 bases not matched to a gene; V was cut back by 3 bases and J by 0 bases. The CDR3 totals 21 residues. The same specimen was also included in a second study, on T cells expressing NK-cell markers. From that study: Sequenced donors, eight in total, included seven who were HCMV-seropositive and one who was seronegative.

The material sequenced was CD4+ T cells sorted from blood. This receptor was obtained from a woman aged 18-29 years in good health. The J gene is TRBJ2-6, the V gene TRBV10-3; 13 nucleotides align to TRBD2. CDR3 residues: CAISDGTSGIIRGSGANVLTF. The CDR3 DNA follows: TGTGCCATCAGTGATGGGACTAGCGGGATCATTAGGGGCTCTGGGGCCAACGTCCTGACTTTC.